This entry lists 4 T cell receptor beta chains sequenced from one sample in a study of cytotoxic CD8 clonotypes in ibrutinib-treated CLL. Measured with immunoSEQ multiplex PCR; TCRdb has only the in-frame clones, and not every one. The table lists 200,000 to 250,000 clones, under 75% of them singletons, with 15% in the top ten. The sample consisted of PBMCs, taken after 24 months of ibrutinib treatment. The receptors derive from a human donor with chronic lymphocytic leukemia.

The CDR3 is CASSPRQIAGGYEQYF. CDR3 nucleotide sequence: TGTGCCAGCTCACCACGGCAGATAGCGGGTGGATACGAGCAGTACTTC. This chain connects TRBV18 to TRBJ2-7; 7 bases agree with TRBD2. Germline V CDR1 and CDR2: KGHSH, LQKENI. CDR3 length equals 16 residues. The J segment lost 4 bases and the V segment lost 1 base, leaving 10 bases of the junction unmatched.

This clone has a handful of counts. The genes are TRBV6-5 and TRBJ1-5, with D uncertain. The germline V and J ends were trimmed by 5 bases and 0 bases, with 5 bases remaining between them. Germline V gives CDR1 MNHEY, CDR2 SVGAGI. This CDR3 has 13 residues. The CDR3 here is CASSGNSNQPQHF. Written as DNA, the CDR3 is TGTGCCAGCAGTGGCAATAGCAATCAGCCCCAGCATTTT.

This clone turned up a few times. The chain couples TRBV4-2 to TRBJ2-7; D possibly corresponds to TRBD1 (6 bases). Germline assignment: CDR1 LGHNA and CDR2 YNFKEQ. V lost 0 bases, J lost 2 bases, and 11 bases lay in between. The CDR3 extends over 15 amino acids. The CDR3: CASSQDRQGPYEQYF. The CDR3, as DNA: TGTGCCAGCAGCCAAGATCGGCAGGGGCCCTACGAGCAGTACTTC.

V and J are TRBV18 and TRBJ2-3; D is perhaps TRBD2 (7 bases). V was trimmed by 8 bases and J by 0 bases, leaving 15 bases between them. Germline CDR1 and CDR2: KGHSH and LQKENI. The CDR3 covers 15 residues. CDR3 bases: TGTGCCAGCACCGAGGGGGGGTCAAGCACAGATACGCAGTATTTT. Amino acid sequence: CASTEGGSSTDTQYF.